These 2 T cell receptor beta chains originate from one sample sequenced in a study of T cell repertoires in cytomegalovirus infection. MiXCR was run by TCRdb on the reads, yielding one entry per CDR3 protein. The top ten clones hold roughly 13% of a sample with about 530,000 distinct CDR3 sequences, 26% of them seen once. The sample taken for sequencing was PBMCs. All receptors derive from a human donor in good health (CMV status not recorded). Some clones in this sample may be carry-over from other donors' samples.

The genes are TRBV19 and TRBJ2-5; no definite D call. CDR3 length: 13 residues. V was shortened by 5 bases and J by 3 bases, with 10 bases between the two germline ends. The germline CDR1 and CDR2 sequences are LNHDA and SQIVND (reference sequence). DNA of the CDR3: TGTGCCAGTAGTCTAAACGCGGAAGAGACCCAGTACTTC. It is translated as CASSLNAEETQYF.

The rearrangement uses TRBV30 and TRBJ2-3, with 9 bases matching TRBD2. Germline V gene sequence: CDR1 GTSNPN, CDR2 SVGIG (reference sequence). V shed 3 bases and J 4 bases; nucleotides not matched to a gene: 5. The CDR3 consists of 14 residues. Written as DNA, the CDR3 is TGTGCCTGGAGGCCAGCGGGAGGTGCAGATACGCAGTATTTT. Translating gives CAWRPAGGADTQYF.